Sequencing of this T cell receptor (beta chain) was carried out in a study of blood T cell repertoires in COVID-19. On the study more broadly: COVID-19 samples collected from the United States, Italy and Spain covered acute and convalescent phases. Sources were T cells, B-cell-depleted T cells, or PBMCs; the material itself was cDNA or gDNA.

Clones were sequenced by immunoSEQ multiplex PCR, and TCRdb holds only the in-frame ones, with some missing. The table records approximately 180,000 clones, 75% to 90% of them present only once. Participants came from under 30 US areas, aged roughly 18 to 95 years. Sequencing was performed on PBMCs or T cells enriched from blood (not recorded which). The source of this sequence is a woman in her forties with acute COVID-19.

The CDR3: CASSFKGQGGYEQYF. Here the CDR3 DNA reads TGTGCCAGCAGCTTTAAGGGGCAGGGAGGCTACGAGCAGTACTTC. The V and J genes are TRBV7-9 and TRBJ2-7; D perhaps matches TRBD2 (6 bases). The CDR3 has 15 residues. Trimming took 3 bases from V and 3 from J, leaving 15 bases between them. Looked up from germline, CDR1 is SEHNR and CDR2 is FQNEAQ (reference sequence).